Below are 24 T cell receptor beta chains sequenced from a single sample in a study of shared clonotypes between healthy human individuals. Some clones are missing from TCRdb's copy, which holds only in-frame ones; the method was immunoSEQ multiplex PCR. The sample records roughly 2 million clones, around 95% being singletons. Specimen: naive CD4+ T cells sorted from blood. Stated subset: CD45RA+ positively selected. The receptors were gathered from a man aged 18 to 30 in good health.

The chain has TRBV10-3 and TRBJ1-4; D is ambiguous. The CDR3 is 15 amino acids. V was shortened by 10 bases and J by 0 bases, with 15 bases between the two germline ends. Germline V lookup: CDR1 ENHRY, CDR2 SYGVKD. The CDR3 sequence: CASQLDGATNEKLFF. The CDR3 DNA reads as TGTGCCAGCCAGCTCGACGGTGCAACTAATGAAAAACTGTTTTTT.

The rearrangement joins TRBV29-1 to TRBJ2-5; the D is unclear. V lost 6 bases and J 2 bases, leaving 10 bases between the germline ends. This CDR3 comprises 12 residues. In germline, CDR1 is SQVTM, CDR2 ANQGSEA. CDR3 region: CSVGPGQETQYF. The CDR3 DNA sequence: TGCAGCGTCGGACCGGGTCAAGAGACCCAGTACTTC.

This chain connects TRBV19 to TRBJ2-1, with 8 bases that match TRBD1. Trimming at V came to 6 bases and at J to 6 bases, leaving 10 bases not matched to a gene. Per the germline V gene, CDR1 is LNHDA and CDR2 is SQIVND (reference sequence). The CDR3 length is 15 residues. Here the CDR3 reads CASSLPGQVRNEQFF. The CDR3 DNA sequence: TGTGCCAGTAGCCTCCCGGGACAGGTTCGCAATGAGCAGTTCTTC. The full variable domain, rest sourced from reference TRBV19 and TRBJ2-1, is DGGITQSPKYLFRKEGQNVTLSCEQNLNHDAMYWYRQDPGQGLRLIYYSQIVNDFQKGDIAEGYSVSREKKESFPLTVTSAQKNPTAFYLCASSLPGQVRNEQFFGPGTRLTVL.

The genes are TRBV12-5 and TRBJ1-6; no reliable D call. V gave up 3 bases and J gave up 13 bases, with 10 bases separating them. The CDR3 extends over 12 amino acids. The germline V gene has CDR1 LGHNT and CDR2 FRNRAP. CDR3 sequence (DNA): TGTGCTAGTGGTTTAACCCGGGTTCCCCTCCACTTT. It codes for CASGLTRVPLHF.

The CDR3 region has the DNA TGTGCCAGCAGCCCGTTAGGAGAGGGTTACGAGCAGTACTTC. Encoded protein: CASSPLGEGYEQYF. The V and J genes are TRBV5-6 and TRBJ2-7; D might be TRBD2 (5 bases). CDR1 is SGHDT and CDR2 is YYEEEE in the germline V gene. V shed 4 bases and J shed 4 bases, with 15 bases lying between them. The CDR3 has 14 residues. The full variable domain, rest sourced from reference TRBV5-6 and TRBJ2-7, is DAGVTQSPTHLIKTRGQQVTLRCSPKSGHDTVSWYQQALGQGPQFIFQYYEEEERQRGNFPDRFSGHQFPNYSSELNVNALLLGDSALYLCASSPLGEGYEQYFGPGTRLTVT.

The gene calls are TRBV19 and TRBJ1-2; D perhaps matches TRBD1 (5 bases). Trimming pared 7 bases from V and 4 bases from J, leaving 13 bases between. The CDR3 spans 13 residues. The germline V gene has CDR1 LNHDA and CDR2 SQIVND (reference sequence). The CDR3 spells CASTEGAFYGYTF. The DNA for the CDR3 is TGTGCCAGTACGGAAGGGGCCTTCTATGGCTACACCTTC.

This chain uses TRBV9 with TRBJ2-1, with D perhaps TRBD1 (6 bases). V dropped 4 bases and J dropped 0 bases, with 11 bases sitting between them. The CDR3 is made up of 15 amino acids. Germline-derived CDR1 and CDR2 are SGDLS and YYNGEE. CDR3 in amino acids: CASSRDILSYNEQFF. The DNA of the CDR3 is TGTGCCAGCAGCCGGGACATCCTCTCCTACAATGAGCAGTTCTTC. The entire variable domain, with the rest obtained from reference TRBV9 and TRBJ2-1, is as follows: DSGVTQTPKHLITATGQRVTLRCSPRSGDLSVYWYQQSLDQGLQFLIQYYNGEERAKGNILERFSAQQFPDLHSELNLSSLELGDSALYFCASSRDILSYNEQFFGPGTRLTVL.

The chain links TRBV11-2 to TRBJ2-7, with TRBD2 matching over 10 bases. Unmatched junction bases numbered 10, after V lost 6 bases and J lost 5 bases. From germline, CDR1 is SGHAT and CDR2 FQNNGV. The CDR3 covers 15 residues. The CDR3 DNA is TGTGCCAGCAGTTCCACTAGCGGGGCGACGAACGAGCAGTACTTC. Protein product: CASSSTSGATNEQYF.

This chain joins TRBV6-1 and TRBJ1-5; the match to TRBD1 covers 8 bases. The germline V gene has CDR1 MNHNS and CDR2 SASEGT. The CDR3 consists of 15 residues. J lost 3 bases, V lost 3 bases, and 4 bases had no gene match. The CDR3 DNA reads as TGTGCCAGCAGTGAGGGACAGGCATTCAATCAGCCCCAGCATTTT. Its protein product is CASSEGQAFNQPQHF.

This sequence joins TRBV7-2 and TRBJ1-4; tentatively, D is TRBD1 (5 bases). This CDR3 has 15 amino acids. Germline CDR1 SGHTA, CDR2 FQGNSA. Trimming left V 1 base short and J 11 bases short, with 17 bases between. This CDR3 reads CASSLGRGSVEKLFF. The CDR3 DNA follows: TGTGCCAGCAGCTTAGGCCGGGGGTCGGTTGAGAAACTGTTTTTT.

This rearrangement joins TRBV9 to TRBJ2-7; 7 nucleotides line up with TRBD1. Germline V gene data show CDR1 as SGDLS and CDR2 as YYNGEE. The CDR3 runs to 16 residues. The V gene end was trimmed by 0 bases and the J gene end by 0 bases; junction bases not matched to a gene: 6. The CDR3 here is CASSVAEGASSYEQYF. In DNA form, the CDR3 reads TGTGCCAGCAGCGTAGCTGAGGGGGCTAGCTCCTACGAGCAGTACTTC.

This chain links TRBV11-3 with TRBJ2-2; perhaps TRBD2 as D (6 bases). CDR1 is SGHNT, CDR2 YENEEA, per germline. The V end was cut by 1 base, the J end by 4 bases, with 13 bases between. This CDR3 spans 16 amino acids. The chain's CDR3 is CASSLGFLGGTGELFF. For the CDR3, the DNA is TGTGCCAGCAGCTTAGGGTTCCTCGGGGGCACCGGGGAGCTGTTTTTT.

The chain couples TRBV10-3 to TRBJ2-7; either TRBD1 or TRBD2 may supply D (5 bases each). Trimming stripped 3 bases from V and 5 bases from J, with 8 bases between. Germline loops: CDR1 ENHRY, CDR2 SYGVKD. The CDR3 runs 12 residues. The CDR3 loop reads CAISDRGDEQYF. CDR3 DNA: TGTGCCATCAGTGATAGGGGAGACGAGCAGTACTTC.

The J gene is TRBJ2-7, the V gene TRBV6-5, with 10 bases that match TRBD1. The CDR3 loop spans 15 amino acids. The V gene's germline CDR1 is MNHEY and CDR2 SVGAGI. V lost 5 bases and J lost 3; bases outside the gene matches: 7. The CDR3 sequence: CASSRRDRGVYEQYF. CDR3 DNA sequence: TGTGCCAGCAGTCGCCGGGACAGGGGAGTCTACGAGCAGTACTTC.

J is TRBJ2-5 and V is TRBV14; D gene uncertain. The germline V and J ends were trimmed by 2 bases and 7 bases, with 8 bases remaining between them. CDR1 is SGHDN and CDR2 is FVKESK in the germline V gene. The CDR3 loop spans 12 amino acids. The CDR3 DNA sequence: TGTGCCAGCAGCCAATCCGGTTTGACCCAGTACTTC. It encodes CASSQSGLTQYF.

CDR3 sequence (DNA): TGTGCCAGCAGTTCCTCTGGGGACATAATGAACACTGAAGCTTTCTTT. Its protein is CASSSSGDIMNTEAFF. The chain links TRBV28 to TRBJ1-1, with D possibly TRBD1 on 6 matching bases. CDR1 and CDR2 from the germline V gene are MDHEN and SYDVKM. Trimming pared 4 bases from V and 0 bases from J, leaving 15 bases between. The CDR3 length is 16 residues.

This clone was seen a single time. This rearrangement joins TRBV7-9 to TRBJ1-2; maybe TRBD1 (5 bases). Germline V CDR1 and CDR2: SEHNR, FQNEAQ (reference sequence). Trimming removed 0 bases from V and 4 bases from J, with 12 bases in between. The CDR3 length is 15 residues. The CDR3 DNA follows: TGTGCCAGCAGCTTAGCAGGGGCCTCCGGCTATGGCTACACCTTC. Protein sequence: CASSLAGASGYGYTF.

The chain joins TRBV14 to TRBJ2-1, with no clear D. The CDR3 loop spans 12 amino acids. Germline CDR1 and CDR2: SGHDN and FVKESK. V gave up 4 bases and J gave up 8 bases, with 9 bases separating them. CDR3: CASSPRRDEQFF. CDR3 coding DNA: TGTGCCAGCAGCCCTCGTAGGGATGAGCAGTTCTTC.

This chain connects TRBV5-4 to TRBJ2-7; D may correspond to TRBD1 or TRBD2 (5 bases each). The CDR3 is 14 residues long. V lost 4 bases and J lost 0, with 11 bases in between. CDR1 is SGHNT, CDR2 YYREEE, per germline (reference sequence). The CDR3 DNA follows: TGTGCCAGCAGCCGGGACCTCTTCTCCTACGAGCAGTACTTC. Protein sequence: CASSRDLFSYEQYF.

The chain uses TRBV10-3 and TRBJ2-5, with TRBD1 matching 8 bases. The germline CDR1 and CDR2 sequences are ENHRY and SYGVKD. V lost 8 bases, J lost 4 bases, and 12 bases stayed unmatched. CDR3 length: 15 amino acids. In DNA form, the CDR3 reads TGTGCCATCCGACCGTCCGGACAGGGCAGAGAGACCCAGTACTTC. Its protein is CAIRPSGQGRETQYF.

The rearrangement joins TRBV5-4 to TRBJ2-3; 9 bases line up with TRBD1. Germline V gene lookup returns CDR1 SGHNT and CDR2 YYREEE (reference sequence). J gave up 2 bases and V 0 bases, and 4 bases lay outside the gene matches. There are 16 residues in the CDR3. Here the CDR3 reads CASSLGLQGATDTQYF. The CDR3 DNA reads as TGTGCCAGCAGCTTGGGGCTACAGGGGGCCACAGATACGCAGTATTTT.

The V gene is TRBV10-3, the J gene TRBJ2-5; D is unclear. Germline CDR1 reads ENHRY; CDR2 reads SYGVKD. Between the trimmed V and J ends, which lost 6 bases and 5 bases, there was a span of 13 bases. The CDR3 extends over 13 amino acids. The CDR3 spells CAISMDGRETQYF. In nucleotides, the CDR3 is TGTGCCATCAGCATGGATGGTCGGGAGACCCAGTACTTC.

V is TRBV28 and J is TRBJ2-7; 10 bases are a match to TRBD1. V lost 7 bases and J lost 6; bases outside the gene matches: 6. The length of the CDR3 is 13 residues. In germline, CDR1 is MDHEN, CDR2 SYDVKM. The CDR3 DNA follows: TGTGCCAGCACGGGGACAGGGGTCGCCGAGCAGTACTTC. It specifies CASTGTGVAEQYF. The whole variable domain, filled in from reference TRBV28 and TRBJ2-7, reads DVKVTQSSRYLVKRTGEKVFLECVQDMDHENMFWYRQDPGLGLRLIYFSYDVKMKEKGDIPEGYSVSREKKERFSLILESASTNQTSMYLCASTGTGVAEQYFGPGTRLTVT.

The chain combines TRBV28 with TRBJ1-2, with TRBD1 matching 11 bases. The ends lost 6 bases at V and 5 bases at J; junction bases unmatched: 8. The CDR3 sequence is 15 residues long. Germline V lookup: CDR1 MDHEN, CDR2 SYDVKM. This CDR3 is CASRPPGQGVYGYTF. CDR3 nucleotides: TGTGCCAGCAGGCCCCCGGGACAGGGGGTGTATGGCTACACCTTC.